This T cell receptor (beta chain) was captured by sequencing in a study of brain metastases from non-small cell lung cancer. The V segment lost 7 bases and the J segment 7 bases; nucleotides outside the gene matches: 7. CDR1 and CDR2 from the germline V gene are MDHEN and SYDVKM. The CDR3 is made up of 13 amino acids. Produced via immunoSEQ multiplex PCR; TCRdb's table is partial and in-frame only. The sample records 1,000 to 1,500 clones, approximately 85% being singletons. V usage is TRBV28 and J usage is TRBJ1-5, with TRBD1 matching over 7 bases. The sample comprised tumor-adjacent normal tissue. This clonotype was sampled from a donor at least 40 years old with non-small cell lung cancer. This CDR3 reads CASKEGARQPQHF. The CDR3 bases are TGTGCCAGCAAGGAGGGGGCGCGGCAGCCCCAGCATTTT.